This entry lists 6 T cell receptor beta chains sequenced from one sample in a study of T cell clonality in common variable immunodeficiency. Libraries were prepared by immunoSEQ multiplex PCR; TCRdb keeps only in-frame clonotypes and omits some of them. The repertoire consists of tens of thousands of clones, none detected only once. Specimen: peripheral blood mononuclear cells. The receptors shown here come from a person between 18 and 69 years old in good health.

This clone was counted at least ten times. The read ends 3 residues early relative to the CDR3; the germline J gene fills the gap. V and J are TRBV2 and TRBJ2-6; D is unresolved. The CDR3 is 15 amino acids. Trimming stripped 11 bases from V and 6 bases from J, with 20 bases between. Germline assignment: CDR1 SNHLY and CDR2 FYNNEI. Partial CDR3 DNA: TGTGCCGGCTCGATCGGGTCCGGAGAGGCCAACGTC. Translated: CAGSIGSGEANV. The full CDR3 protein is CAGSIGSGEANVLTF. The full variable domain, with the rest looked up from reference TRBV2 and TRBJ2-6, is EPEVTQTPSHQVTQMGQEVILRCVPISNHLYFYWYRQILGQKVEFLVSFYNNEISEKSEIFDDQFSVERPDGSNFTLKIRSTKLEDSAMYFCAGSIGSGEANVLTFGAGSRLTVL.

Many counts were recorded for this clone. The read falls 3 residues short of the CDR3 end, and the missing part is taken from the germline J gene. The chain links TRBV20-1 to TRBJ1-5; 10 bases line up with TRBD1. In germline, CDR1 is DFQATT, CDR2 SNEGSKA (reference sequence). This CDR3 contains 17 residues. V was clipped by 5 bases and J by 0 bases; unmatched bases: 10. Incomplete CDR3 DNA: TGCAGTGCTCCGCCGGGACAGGGGCTTTATAGCAATCAGCCC. This encodes CSAPPGQGLYSNQP. The CDR3 as a whole reads CSAPPGQGLYSNQPQHF.

There are many counts of this clone. From the germline J gene comes the end of the CDR3, since the read stops 3 residues before it. V usage is TRBV2 and J usage is TRBJ1-1; D not certain. From germline, CDR1 is SNHLY and CDR2 FYNNEI. Trimming removed 6 bases from V and 0 bases from J, with 8 bases in between. The CDR3 totals 13 residues. The CDR3 spells CASSYSMNTEAFF. Incomplete CDR3 DNA: TGTGCCAGCAGCTATTCTATGAACACTGAA.

This clone was recorded many times. Read data end 3 residues before the CDR3 end; the end is taken from the germline J gene. The chain couples TRBV19 to TRBJ2-3, with 10 bases aligning to TRBD1. Germline trimming cut 10 bases from V and 4 bases from J; bases unmatched to any gene: 2. CDR3 length: 12 amino acids. The V gene's germline CDR1 is LNHDA and CDR2 SQIVND (reference sequence). The sequenced CDR3 bases are TGTGCCACCGGACAGGGGGCAGATACG. The encoded protein is CATGQGADT. The full-length CDR3 reads as CATGQGADTQYF.

This clone has ten or more counts. The CDR3 extends 3 residues past the end of the read, so its final part is completed from the germline J gene. V gene TRBV11-2 combines with J gene TRBJ2-5, with 7 positions matching TRBD2. Per the germline V gene, CDR1 is SGHAT and CDR2 is FQNNGV. The CDR3 spans 15 residues. V was pared by 5 bases and J by 5 bases, with 11 bases of the junction left unmatched. Partial CDR3 DNA: TGTGCCAGCAGCCCCCCCGCTAGCGGATGGGAGACC. Translated, it gives CASSPPASGWET. The whole CDR3 is CASSPPASGWETQYF.

There are many counts of this clone. The CDR3 end lies 3 residues beyond the end of the read and is filled in from the germline J gene. V and J are TRBV20-1 and TRBJ1-1; maybe TRBD1 (6 bases). This CDR3 spans 16 amino acids. The V gene's germline CDR1 is DFQATT and CDR2 SNEGSKA (reference sequence). CDR3 bases read: TGCAGGACTACCACCCCAGGGAGGGGGATGAACACTGAA. This codes for CRTTTPGRGMNTE. The full CDR3 protein is CRTTTPGRGMNTEAFF.